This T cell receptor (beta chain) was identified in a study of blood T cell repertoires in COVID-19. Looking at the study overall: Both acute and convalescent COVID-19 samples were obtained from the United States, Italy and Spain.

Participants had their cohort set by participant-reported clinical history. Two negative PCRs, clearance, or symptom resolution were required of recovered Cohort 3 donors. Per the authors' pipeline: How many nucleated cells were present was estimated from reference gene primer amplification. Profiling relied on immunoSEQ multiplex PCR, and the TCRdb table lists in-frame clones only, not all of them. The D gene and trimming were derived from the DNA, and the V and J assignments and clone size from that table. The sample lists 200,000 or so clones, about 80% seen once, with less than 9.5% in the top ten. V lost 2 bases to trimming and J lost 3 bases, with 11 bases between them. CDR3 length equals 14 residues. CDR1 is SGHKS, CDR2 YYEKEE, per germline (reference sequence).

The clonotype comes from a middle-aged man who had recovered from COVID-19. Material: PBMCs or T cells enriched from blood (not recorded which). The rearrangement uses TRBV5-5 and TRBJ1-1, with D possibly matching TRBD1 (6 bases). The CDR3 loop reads CASSFPRTDTEAFF. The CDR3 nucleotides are TGTGCCAGCAGCTTTCCCAGGACAGACACTGAAGCTTTCTTT.